A selection of T cell receptor beta chains follows, all from one sample in a study of T cell responses to AZD1222 COVID-19 vaccine. Data came from immunoSEQ multiplex PCR; TCRdb stores just in-frame clones and leaves some out. The sample has over 85,000 clones; about 87% are singletons. Sequences were derived from peripheral blood, sampled on day 0 of AZD1222 vaccination. Every receptor here comes from an adult in good health. Each CDR3 is given with its conserved first and last residue. The D gene is left open where the match is weak. Clone size appears in some rows only: once, few, many, or a class for an expanded clone.

size: NA
J: TRBJ2-7
V: TRBV27
D: NA
DNA: TGTGCCAGCAGTTTACAGGGAAGCTACGAGCAGTACTTC
CDR3: CASSLQGSYEQYF

size: NA
J: TRBJ1-4
V: TRBV5-1
D: NA
DNA: TGCGCCAGCAGCCTGACAGCAACTAATGAAAAACTGTTTTTT
CDR3: CASSLTATNEKLFF

size: NA
J: TRBJ1-1
V: TRBV12-3/TRBV12-4
D: NA
DNA: TGTGCCAGCAGACCCGCGGGGACCACTGAAGCTTTCTTT
CDR3: CASRPAGTTEAFF

size: NA
J: TRBJ1-2
V: TRBV27
D: TRBD1
DNA: TGTGCCAGCAGTTTAGTAGGGGGCGCAGGCTATGGCTACACCTTC
CDR3: CASSLVGGAGYGYTF

size: few
J: TRBJ2-1
V: TRBV6-5
D: NA
DNA: TGTGCCAGCAGTAGTGGCCTCGGTCGGAATGAGCAGTTCTTC
CDR3: CASSSGLGRNEQFF

size: NA
J: TRBJ2-7
V: TRBV14
D: NA
DNA: TGTGCCAGCAGCCAAAGGGACGAAGTTCTCTACGAGCAGTACTTC
CDR3: CASSQRDEVLYEQYF

size: NA
J: TRBJ1-1
V: TRBV7-6
D: NA
DNA: TGTGCCAGCAGCCAATCAATGGTTGGGCTCACTGAAGCTTTCTTT
CDR3: CASSQSMVGLTEAFF

size: NA
J: TRBJ2-5
V: TRBV5-4
D: NA
DNA: TGTGCCAGCAGCCCCGGAGGGTCTCTGGGGCGTGGAGAGACCCAGTACTTC
CDR3: CASSPGGSLGRGETQYF

size: once
J: TRBJ2-5
V: TRBV28
D: NA
DNA: TGTGCCACCGCGAGGGGGAAAGAGACCCAGTACTTC
CDR3: CATARGKETQYF

size: NA
J: TRBJ1-4
V: TRBV7-9
D: TRBD1
DNA: TGTGCCAGCAGCTGGTACAGGGGACTTAATGAAAAACTGTTTTTT
CDR3: CASSWYRGLNEKLFF

size: NA
J: TRBJ2-5
V: TRBV7-8
D: NA
DNA: TGTGCCAGCAGCCAAGAGACCCAGTACTTC
CDR3: CASSQETQYF

size: NA
J: TRBJ2-5
V: TRBV5-1
D: TRBD1
DNA: TGCGCCAGCAGCCGGGACAGGGGGCAAGAGACCCAGTACTTC
CDR3: CASSRDRGQETQYF

size: NA
J: TRBJ2-5
V: TRBV7-8
D: TRBD1
DNA: TGTGCCAGCAGCTTAGCGAGAGGTCGGACAGGGGCGAAAGAGACCCAGTACTTC
CDR3: CASSLARGRTGAKETQYF

size: NA
J: TRBJ2-7
V: TRBV29-1
D: NA
DNA: TGCAGCGTTCGCCGGTCCGACGAGCAGTACTTC
CDR3: CSVRRSDEQYF

size: once
J: TRBJ1-1
V: TRBV6-5
D: NA
DNA: TGTGCCAGCAGACCCGGGACGAACACTGAAGCTTTCTTT
CDR3: CASRPGTNTEAFF

size: few
J: TRBJ2-7
V: TRBV6-5
D: NA
DNA: TGTGCCAGCAATCAGGGCGGTGCTTCCTACGAGCAGTACTTC
CDR3: CASNQGGASYEQYF

size: NA
J: TRBJ2-7
V: TRBV5-4
D: TRBD2
DNA: TGTGCCAGCAGCTCTAGCGGGAGGGGGTACGAGCAGTACTTC
CDR3: CASSSSGRGYEQYF

size: NA
J: TRBJ2-7
V: TRBV14
D: NA
DNA: TGTGCCAGCAGCACGAGTCGAACCCTCTCCTACGAGCAGTACTTC
CDR3: CASSTSRTLSYEQYF

size: NA
J: TRBJ1-1
V: TRBV6-5
D: NA
DNA: TGTGCCACCCCACAAACGAGGAACACTGAAGCTTTCTTT
CDR3: CATPQTRNTEAFF

size: NA
J: TRBJ2-2
V: TRBV2
D: NA
DNA: TGTGCCAGCAGGTTTAATCCGCAGCCTACCGGGGAGCTGTTTTTT
CDR3: CASRFNPQPTGELFF

size: NA
J: TRBJ2-7
V: TRBV20-1
D: TRBD1
DNA: TGCAGTGTCGACAGGGCCTACGAGCAGTACTTC
CDR3: CSVDRAYEQYF

size: NA
J: TRBJ1-5
V: TRBV7-2
D: TRBD1
DNA: TGTGCCAGCAGCCCGGACTTCGGACAGGATAGCAATCAGCCCCAGCATTTT
CDR3: CASSPDFGQDSNQPQHF

size: NA
J: TRBJ2-3
V: TRBV6-5
D: NA
DNA: TGTGCCAGCGGGAAACTAGGGTGGACAGATACGCAGTATTTT
CDR3: CASGKLGWTDTQYF

size: NA
J: TRBJ2-7
V: TRBV27
D: TRBD1
DNA: TGTGCCAGCAGTTTATCGTTTATCAGGACAGGGAGCTACGAGCAGTACTTC
CDR3: CASSLSFIRTGSYEQYF

size: NA
J: TRBJ2-1
V: TRBV5-1
D: TRBD2
DNA: TGCGCCAGCGCTCGGACTAGCGGATCCTACAATGAGCAGTTCTTC
CDR3: CASARTSGSYNEQFF

size: NA
J: TRBJ1-2
V: TRBV7-9
D: TRBD1
DNA: TGTGCCAGCAGCCCACAGGGGATTGGTTATGGCTACACCTTC
CDR3: CASSPQGIGYGYTF

size: NA
J: TRBJ1-3
V: TRBV5-1
D: NA
DNA: TGCGCCAGCAGCTTGGTCCCCAGCAGCAACTCTGGAAACACCATATATTTT
CDR3: CASSLVPSSNSGNTIYF

size: NA
J: TRBJ2-7
V: TRBV24-1
D: NA
DNA: TGTGCCACCAGTGACCCTTGGGTAGCGGCGGAGCAGTACTTC
CDR3: CATSDPWVAAEQYF

size: NA
J: TRBJ2-7
V: TRBV5-8
D: NA
DNA: TGTGCCAGCAGCTCAAGGGTTACCTACGAGCAGTACTTC
CDR3: CASSSRVTYEQYF

size: NA
J: TRBJ1-6
V: TRBV28
D: TRBD1
DNA: TGTGCCAGCAGTTTAGGGACAGGGAATTCACCCCTCCACTTT
CDR3: CASSLGTGNSPLHF

size: once
J: TRBJ1-3
V: TRBV3-1/TRBV3-2
D: NA
DNA: TGTGCCAGCAGCCAAGAACGCGGAAACACCATATATTTT
CDR3: CASSQERGNTIYF

size: NA
J: TRBJ1-1
V: TRBV9
D: NA
DNA: TGTGCCAGCAGCGTAATCGGCGGGACTGAAGCTTTCTTT
CDR3: CASSVIGGTEAFF

size: once
J: TRBJ2-3
V: TRBV18
D: TRBD2
DNA: TGTGCCAGCTCAGCCGGGACTAGCGGGTCGGGCACAGATACGCAGTATTTT
CDR3: CASSAGTSGSGTDTQYF

size: NA
J: TRBJ2-1
V: TRBV20-1
D: NA
DNA: TGCAGTGCTAGTATAGGGATCTCCTACAATGAGCAGTTCTTC
CDR3: CSASIGISYNEQFF

size: NA
J: TRBJ2-1
V: TRBV4-1
D: NA
DNA: TGCGCCAGCAGCCAGGAGCCGGCGGCCAACTCCTACAATGAGCAGTTCTTC
CDR3: CASSQEPAANSYNEQFF

size: NA
J: TRBJ2-7
V: TRBV6-5
D: NA
DNA: TGTGCCAGCACCAACCAGGCGGGGTTTGAGCAGTACTTC
CDR3: CASTNQAGFEQYF

size: NA
J: TRBJ2-7
V: TRBV24-1
D: NA
DNA: TGTGCCACCAGTCAAAAAGGATCCTACGAGCAGTACTTC
CDR3: CATSQKGSYEQYF

size: NA
J: TRBJ2-6
V: TRBV19
D: NA
DNA: TGTGCCAGTAGTATAGGGGAGGGGGTAGGGGGGGCCAACGTCCTGACTTTC
CDR3: CASSIGEGVGGANVLTF

size: NA
J: TRBJ2-2
V: TRBV3-1/TRBV3-2
D: NA
DNA: TGTGCCAGCCAGAGCCAGGTAAACACCGGGGAGCTGTTTTTT
CDR3: CASQSQVNTGELFF

size: NA
J: TRBJ1-2
V: TRBV2
D: TRBD1
DNA: TGTGCCAGCAGTGTGGCAGGGGGCGCCTATGGCTACACCTTC
CDR3: CASSVAGGAYGYTF

size: NA
J: TRBJ1-5
V: TRBV12-3/TRBV12-4
D: NA
DNA: TGTGCCAGCAGTTCCTCGATCAATCAGCCCCAGCATTTT
CDR3: CASSSSINQPQHF

size: NA
J: TRBJ1-3
V: TRBV5-4
D: TRBD1
DNA: TGTGCCAGCAGCTCTGGACAGGCTGACCACACCATATATTTT
CDR3: CASSSGQADHTIYF

size: NA
J: TRBJ1-1
V: TRBV7-6
D: NA
DNA: TGTGCCAGCAGCTCCATGGGGGCAGGTGGGATGAACACTGAAGCTTTCTTT
CDR3: CASSSMGAGGMNTEAFF

size: NA
J: TRBJ1-2
V: TRBV7-9
D: TRBD1
DNA: TGTGCCAGCAGCCGATCCCGGGACAGGGGATATGGCTACACCTTC
CDR3: CASSRSRDRGYGYTF

size: NA
J: TRBJ2-1
V: TRBV15
D: TRBD2
DNA: TGTGCCACCAGCGGACTAGCGGGGGGGCGGGATGAGCAGTTCTTC
CDR3: CATSGLAGGRDEQFF